The 11 T cell receptor beta chains in this list originate from one sample, sequenced in a study of blood T cell repertoires in COVID-19. Using immunoSEQ multiplex PCR, the repertoire was profiled, and TCRdb retains in-frame clones only, with some absent. Of under 200,000 clones listed, roughly 86% are singletons. The material sequenced was peripheral blood. The receptors were gathered from a man in his forties who had recovered from COVID-19.

V gene TRBV7-2 combines with J gene TRBJ2-7; 13 bases match TRBD2. Germline loops: CDR1 SGHTA, CDR2 FQGNSA. V lost 5 bases, J lost 6 bases, and 4 bases stayed unmatched. This CDR3 spans 14 amino acids. The CDR3 bases are TGTGCCAGCAGCCGCGGACTAGCGGGAGTCGAGCAGTACTTC. This gives the protein CASSRGLAGVEQYF.

The genes are TRBV7-2 and TRBJ2-1, with D perhaps matching TRBD1 (6 bases). The V end lost 5 bases, the J end lost 4 bases, and 15 bases lay between the germline ends. The CDR3 is made up of 15 amino acids. Germline lookup yields CDR1 SGHTA and CDR2 FQGNSA. CDR3 sequence: CASSPPGDRYNEQFF. Written as DNA, the CDR3 is TGTGCCAGCAGCCCCCCAGGGGATAGGTACAATGAGCAGTTCTTC.

The genes are TRBV21-1 and TRBJ1-5; the listed D gene, TRBD1, was not tested against the DNA. TRBV21-1 has pseudogene status. There are 15 residues in the CDR3. CDR3 amino acids: CASSTQDRGDQPQHF. CDR3 coding DNA: TGTGCCAGCAGCACCCAAGACAGGGGGGATCAGCCCCAGCATTTT.

CDR3 region: CASSSQAGGGYTF. CDR3 bases: TGTGCCAGCAGCTCACAGGCGGGGGGCGGCTACACCTTC. This rearrangement joins TRBV3-1 (or the pseudogene TRBV3-2) to TRBJ1-2, with a weak D call TRBD1 (6 bases). Looked up from germline, CDR1 is LGHDT and CDR2 is YNNKEL (reference sequence). The V end lost 5 bases, the J end lost 8 bases, and 15 bases lay between the germline ends. This CDR3 region has 13 residues.

The gene calls are TRBV7-3 and TRBJ2-2, with 8 positions matching TRBD1. This CDR3 has 13 amino acids. The V and J ends lost 1 base and 9 bases, in that order; junction bases with no gene match: 1. CDR1 SGHTA and CDR2 FQGTGA come from the germline V gene. CDR3 nucleotides: TGTGCCAGCAGCTTAAGGACAGGGCGGGAGCTGTTTTTT. It codes for CASSLRTGRELFF.

The genes are TRBV13 and TRBJ2-1; a possible D gene is TRBD2 (5 bases). Germline V gives CDR1 PRHDT, CDR2 FYEKMQ (reference sequence). The CDR3 loop spans 14 amino acids. V lost 4 bases to trimming and J lost 9 bases, with 16 bases between them. The CDR3 sequence is CASSSPWTRTEQFF. The CDR3 DNA follows: TGTGCCAGCAGCTCCCCTTGGACTCGAACTGAGCAGTTCTTC.

The CDR3 nucleotides read TGTGCCAGTAAACCTTACCTGGGGGGGGTTCCCACTGAAGCTTTCTTT. It is translated as CASKPYLGGVPTEAFF. The chain couples TRBV19 to TRBJ1-1, with a possible D match to TRBD1 (5 bases). V lost 7 bases to trimming and J lost 4 bases, with 22 bases between them. Germline CDR1 is LNHDA and CDR2 is SQIVND (reference sequence). The CDR3 extends over 16 amino acids.

CDR3 nucleotides: TGTGCCAGCAGTAACGGACACCAGAACACTGAAGCTTTCTTT. The encoded protein is CASSNGHQNTEAFF. The genes are TRBV6-6 and TRBJ1-1, with D possibly TRBD1 on 5 matching bases. This CDR3 comprises 14 residues. V lost 5 bases and J 1 base, leaving 11 bases between the germline ends. Germline CDR1 is MNHNY and CDR2 is SVGAGI (reference sequence).

The rearrangement joins TRBV4-3 to TRBJ2-7; unclear D gene. CDR3 length: 14 residues. V was shortened by 0 bases and J by 4 bases, with 10 bases between the two germline ends. Germline V CDR1 and CDR2: LGHNA, YSLEER. The CDR3 sequence is CASSQDGYLYEQYF. Here the CDR3 DNA reads TGCGCCAGCAGCCAAGACGGGTACTTGTACGAGCAGTACTTC.

This clone appeared once. The chain carries TRBV21-1 and TRBJ1-3. TRBV21-1 is tagged as a pseudogene. The CDR3 consists of 15 residues. CDR3 region: CASSSGPRSGNTIYF. In nucleotides, the CDR3 is TGTGCCAGCAGCTCGGGTCCGCGCTCTGGAAACACCATATATTTT.

The count of this clone is one. This sequence joins TRBV19 and TRBJ1-5, with 7 bases matching TRBD1. CDR1 is LNHDA, CDR2 SQIVND, per germline (reference sequence). The CDR3 is made up of 14 amino acids. With V trimmed by 2 bases and J by 10 bases, 8 bases remained unmatched. CDR3 in amino acids: CASSISPTGKPQHF. CDR3 in DNA: TGTGCCAGTAGTATATCCCCGACAGGGAAACCCCAGCATTTT.